A selection of T cell receptor beta chains follows, all from one sample in a study of T cell responses to AZD1222 COVID-19 vaccine. Assay: immunoSEQ multiplex PCR; the TCRdb copy retains only in-frame clones and omits some. The repertoire includes some 79,000 clones, 60% to 85% of them detected once, and roughly 50% sits in the top ten. This material consisted of peripheral blood, taken 28 days after the second AZD1222 dose. These receptors came from an adult who received the AZD1222 COVID-19 vaccine. CDR3s leave out the opening cysteine and the closing phenylalanine or tryptophan. Fields, in order: J gene, CDR3 length, V gene, CDR3 protein.

>TRBJ1-4|13|TRBV9
ASSFRQGPNEKLF
>TRBJ2-3|14|TRBV2
ASRAHRGQGTDTQY
>TRBJ2-7|15|TRBV24-1
ATSDSSSGTGEYEQY
>TRBJ1-5|10|TRBV3-1/TRBV3-2
ASSGGFGPQH
>TRBJ2-1|12|TRBV29-1
SVETGTGGREQF
>TRBJ2-3|14|TRBV21-1
ASSKGSRDLTDTQY
>TRBJ2-1|10|TRBV7-3
ASSLTGNEQF
>TRBJ2-1|13|TRBV11-2
ASSSSGVSYNEQF
>TRBJ2-1|13|TRBV4-2
ASSPRQGAYNEQF
>TRBJ2-2|13|TRBV6-5
ASSYAGQGTGELF
>TRBJ1-4|10|TRBV16
ASSQLGEKLF
>TRBJ2-3|12|TRBV7-2
ASSLNPGTYTQY
>TRBJ1-1|15|TRBV3-1/TRBV3-2
ASSQDRRGAGEAEAF
>TRBJ1-5|14|TRBV19
ASSLLRGEGNQPQH
>TRBJ2-2|14|TRBV7-9
ASSLAAGTSTGELF
>TRBJ2-3|12|TRBV6-5
ASSPRLARDTQY
>TRBJ2-7|15|TRBV4-1
ASSKGLAGNPPHEQY
>TRBJ1-5|13|TRBV7-6
ASSLGDRANQPQH
>TRBJ2-7|10|TRBV19
ASKDPGDEQY
>TRBJ2-7|11|TRBV19
ASALAGGSEQY
>TRBJ1-6|12|TRBV28
ASSFSGRNSPLH
>TRBJ2-3|14|TRBV6-7
ASGQFSGNLRDTQY
>TRBJ1-5|13|TRBV7-2
ASSPQGGESQPQH
>TRBJ1-5|13|TRBV2
ASRQPGAGNQPQH
>TRBJ2-1|13|TRBV25-1
ASSGGLAGVNEQF
>TRBJ2-7|13|TRBV2
ASSPQGISSYEQY
>TRBJ2-7|11|TRBV18
ASSPRMMDEQY
>TRBJ1-6|16|TRBV4-3
ASSQDWDNRGRDSPLH
>TRBJ1-5|12|TRBV2
ASRANGGNQPQH
>TRBJ1-1|13|TRBV5-8
AGPGTGLMNTEAF
>TRBJ1-5|11|TRBV12-3/TRBV12-4
ASSLASGQPQH
>TRBJ2-6|14|TRBV7-2
ASSRTGVSGANVLT
>TRBJ1-1|10|TRBV5-6
ASSARQGEAF
>TRBJ1-3|13|TRBV19
ASSIMGRSGNTIY
>TRBJ2-7|12|TRBV28
ASSFSLSSYEQY
>TRBJ2-7|13|TRBV5-6
ASSLQGSYSYEQY
>TRBJ2-2|15|TRBV7-6
ASSLNLGQGETGELF
>TRBJ1-5|12|TRBV6-5
ASSYSIGSQPQH
>TRBJ2-1|15|TRBV4-2
ASSQDMRGKGYNEQF
>TRBJ1-1|13|TRBV19
ASSMWGAINTEAF
>TRBJ2-6|13|TRBV2
ASSRDNFGANVLT
>TRBJ2-7|12|TRBV28
ASSFLAGTGEQY
>TRBJ2-6|15|TRBV7-7
ASSLTSYGAGANVLT
>TRBJ1-2|11|TRBV7-2
ASRVDRGNGYT
>TRBJ2-7|11|TRBV28
ASSLSETYEQY
>TRBJ2-1|12|TRBV19
ASSDLGGANEQF
>TRBJ2-1|12|TRBV7-3
ASSDRGSYNEQF
>TRBJ2-4|14|TRBV28
ASSFSSGLEVNIQY
>TRBJ2-1|13|TRBV25-1
ASSDTSGSYNEQF
>TRBJ1-2|12|TRBV30
AWSRDRGNYGYT
>TRBJ2-5|11|TRBV30
AWSFERKETQY
>TRBJ2-5|12|TRBV21-1
ASRDGTVQETQY
>TRBJ2-7|14|TRBV6-2/TRBV6-3
ASRPFPGLVGSEQY
>TRBJ2-5|14|TRBV19
ASSPAGGTTGETQY
>TRBJ1-2|11|TRBV18
ASSPWGHYGYT